This T cell receptor beta chain derives from a study of memory CD4+ T cells and cytomegalovirus serostatus (dated by TCRdb to about 2019). A note on the overall study: A total of roughly 33 healthy Belgian adults, of whom 9 were CMV seropositive and approximately 24 were CMV seronegative, were included in the cohort. To replicate a published TCR-based CMV serostatus classifier, the researchers sequenced the CD4+ memory TCRbeta repertoires of a Belgian cohort whose cytomegalovirus serostatus was known. Beyond this particular receptor, the publication reports: Only CD4+CD45RO+ memory cells were sequenced, in contrast to the original study, which included naive and memory CD4+ and CD8+ populations. The results were interpreted as suggesting that the CMV-associated TCR signature is mostly present in the CD4+ memory repertoire. Among the 150 to 200 previously reported CMV-associated TCRbeta sequences, some 69 showed up in the CD4+ memory repertoires, with each one found in between one and five individuals. For CMV serostatus prediction, a median bootstrapped AUC of 0.95 was reached with the original framework, and a median bootstrapped AUC of around 0.9 was reached with a US-trained random forest. A median bootstrapped AUC of almost 0.96 with a 95% CI of 0.76-1.00 was achieved on the Belgian cohort by the original-framework classifier.

Genomic DNA was extracted from sorted cells with the Quick-DNA Microprep Kit. Amplification of TCRbeta DNA was done with the immunoSEQ hsTCRbeta kit, following the protocol from the manufacturer. An Illumina MiSeq instrument was used to sequence the TCRbeta libraries. Processing in the source paper ran as follows. Following removal of out-of-frame sequences, around 2,300,000 distinct TCRbeta sequences were retained, with an average of approximately 69,000 per individual. Two values were used to score each individual: the count of about 160 previously reported CMV-associated TCRbeta sequences and the total count of productive distinct TCRbeta sequences. A beta-binomial model was reimplemented in Python, and scikit-learn random forests with default parameters were trained on data from the US cohort. Classifier performance on the Belgian cohort was summarized as median AUC with percentile confidence intervals over 10,000 bootstrap iterations. TCRdb took this table from immuneACCESS and kept in-frame rearrangements with V and J called. Such tables lack part of the clones; where checked against another copy, unresolved V genes explain under half of the gap, and the rest is unexplained. The D gene and trimming were derived from the DNA, and the V and J assignments and clone size from that table. The sample includes tens of thousands of clones, with around three quarters observed a single time. 1.5% to 2% of the sample comes from the top ten.

Single viable CD3+CD4+CD8-CD45RO+ cells were sorted as memory CD4+ T cells on a FACSAria II. To determine CMV serostatus, a Roche Elecsys assay was used that detects serum IgG against CMV pp150, pp28, p38 and p52. After thawing, total CD4+ T cells were enriched by positive selection with CD4 magnetic microbeads. The samples came from a different study that was designed specifically to examine the CD4+ T cell memory repertoire. Peripheral blood mononuclear cells were isolated and cryopreserved according to standard operating procedures, and serum was kept at -80 degrees C. CD3-PerCP (BW264/56), CD4-APC (RPA-T4), CD45RO-PE (UCHT1) and CD8-Pacific Orange (3B5) antibodies were used for staining, and non-viable cells were excluded with Sytox blue. Relative to germline, V is missing 7 bases and J is missing 8 bases, with 4 bases of the junction outside any gene match. In the germline V gene, CDR1 corresponds to SNHLY and CDR2 to FYNNEI. From its cysteine to its phenylalanine, the CDR3 spans 11 amino acids. The entry retains the CDR3 DNA only, 33 bases that are in frame from base 1.

The table lists this clone with a few counts. Its antigen is currently not known. No much larger clonotype is one base removed from it; base qualities were not supplied. The receptor was isolated from an adult in good health and CMV-seronegative. The V and J segments used are TRBV2 and TRBJ1-1; TRBD1 lines up with 7 middle nucleotides. Material: memory CD4+ T cells from blood. CDR3 region: CASTRDREAFF. The DNA sequence is as follows: TGTGCCAGCACCCGGGACAGAGAAGCTTTCTTT.